This T cell receptor (beta chain) was recovered during a study of blood T cell repertoires in COVID-19. At the level of the study: There were acute and convalescent COVID-19 samples, and they came from the United States, Italy and Spain. PBMCs, B-cell-depleted T cells, or T cells provided the cDNA or gDNA that made up the material.

Assay used: immunoSEQ multiplex PCR; TCRdb lists only in-frame clones, some missing. The sample shows around 60,000 clones, 83% of them seen only once. CDR1 is SGHTA, CDR2 FQGNSA, per germline. Trimming pared 3 bases from V and 3 bases from J, leaving 8 bases between. This CDR3 contains 13 residues. The sequencing input was peripheral blood. The chain is built from TRBV7-2 and TRBJ1-2; the D is unclear. The clonotype comes from a man aged 50 to 59 with COVID-19, enrolled during active disease. The CDR3, as DNA: TGTGCCAGCAGCTTCGGCCAGGACTATGGCTACACCTTC. It yields the protein CASSFGQDYGYTF.